The 29 T cell receptor beta chains reported below all come from one sample, sequenced in a study of T cells after yellow fever vaccination. TCRdb re-called the 5' RACE reads through MiXCR, storing one row per CDR3 protein. Here the sample spans approximately 510,000 distinct CDR3 sequences, roughly a fifth being singletons. The source material was PBMCs, sampled less than 25 days after the first yellow fever vaccination. These TCRs come from a man aged 18 to 29 who received the YFV17D yellow fever vaccine.

This clonotype was picked up a small number of times. The rearrangement links TRBV7-8 to TRBJ1-2, with 7 nucleotides matching TRBD1. This CDR3 has 15 amino acids. The V gene's germline CDR1 is SGHVS and CDR2 FQNEAQ. The V gene end was trimmed by 5 bases and the J gene end by 7 bases; junction bases not matched to a gene: 13. The CDR3 here is CASSIKTGPQGGYTF. The CDR3 bases are TGTGCCAGCAGCATAAAGACAGGGCCGCAGGGTGGCTACACCTTC.

This clonotype occurred a few times. V and J are TRBV5-8 and TRBJ2-7, with 11 bases matching TRBD1. The length of the CDR3 is 15 residues. Trimming at V came to 3 bases and at J to 3 bases, leaving 5 bases not matched to a gene. CDR1 is SGHTS, CDR2 YDEGEE, per germline. CDR3 bases: TGTGCCAGCAGCTCCCGGGACAGGGGGGTCTACGAGCAGTACGTC. Translation gives CASSSRDRGVYEQYV.

The chain carries TRBV18 and TRBJ2-2, with no clear D. V dropped 3 bases and J dropped 5 bases, with 7 bases sitting between them. Germline-derived CDR1 and CDR2 are KGHSH and LQKENI. The CDR3 is 13 residues long. CDR3 loop: CASSPDMTGELFF. The CDR3 region has the DNA TGTGCCAGCTCACCTGACATGACCGGGGAGCTGTTTTTT.

The V and J genes are TRBV7-6 and TRBJ2-1, with TRBD1 matching 8 bases. The V and J ends lost 4 bases and 10 bases, in that order; junction bases with no gene match: 9. This CDR3 contains 14 residues. The V gene's germline CDR1 is SGHVS and CDR2 FNYEAQ. In DNA, the CDR3 is TGTGCCAGCAGCTCGGGACAGGAGCCGAGGGAGCAGTTCTTC. Its translation is CASSSGQEPREQFF.

The chain carries TRBV7-8 and TRBJ2-7, with TRBD2 identical over 13 bases. This CDR3 spans 15 amino acids. CDR1 and CDR2 from the germline V gene are SGHVS and FQNEAQ. Trimming took 5 bases from V and 4 from J; bases not matched to a gene: 5. In nucleotides, the CDR3 is TGTGCCAGCAGCGGAACTAGCGGGGGGGCGTACGAGCAGTACTTC. Translation gives CASSGTSGGAYEQYF. The full variable domain, with the rest looked up from reference TRBV7-8 and TRBJ2-7, is GAGVSQSPRYKVAKRGQDVALRCDPISGHVSLFWYQQALGQGPEFLTYFQNEAQLDKSGLPSDRFFAERPEGSVSTLKIQRTQQEDSAVYLCASSGTSGGAYEQYFGPGTRLTVT.

V gene TRBV5-6 combines with J gene TRBJ2-5; tentatively, D is TRBD1 or TRBD2 (5 bases each). Germline V gives CDR1 SGHDT, CDR2 YYEEEE. V was trimmed by 0 bases and J by 5 bases, leaving 8 bases between them. This CDR3 is built from 13 residues. CDR3: CASSLAGPETQYF. The CDR3 DNA follows: TGTGCCAGCAGCTTGGCGGGGCCGGAGACCCAGTACTTC. Together with reference TRBV5-6 and TRBJ2-5, the CDR3 gives the full variable domain: DAGVTQSPTHLIKTRGQQVTLRCSPKSGHDTVSWYQQALGQGPQFIFQYYEEEERQRGNFPDRFSGHQFPNYSSELNVNALLLGDSALYLCASSLAGPETQYFGPGTRLLVL.

This clonotype was picked up a small number of times. The chain is built from TRBV6-5 and TRBJ2-7; D uncertain. Between the trimmed V and J ends, which lost 0 bases and 5 bases, there was a span of 17 bases. The CDR3 runs 16 residues. In germline, CDR1 is MNHEY, CDR2 SVGAGI. The CDR3 sequence is CASSYSFTAGSDEQYF. The CDR3, as DNA: TGTGCCAGCAGTTACTCTTTTACAGCTGGTTCAGACGAGCAGTACTTC.

This clonotype has only a few counts. The chain carries TRBV20-1 and TRBJ2-6; D not resolved. The germline gives CDR1 DFQATT, CDR2 SNEGSKA (reference sequence). The CDR3 consists of 12 residues. V lost 6 bases and J 2 bases, leaving 5 bases between the germline ends. The CDR3 protein is CSAGPGANVLTF. The DNA of the CDR3 is TGCAGTGCCGGCCCTGGGGCCAACGTCCTGACTTTC.

The genes are TRBV9 and TRBJ1-6; D gene unclear. V lost 0 bases and J lost 6, with 7 bases in between. CDR1 and CDR2 from the germline V gene are SGDLS and YYNGEE. This CDR3 is 14 amino acids long. In DNA form, the CDR3 reads TGTGCCAGCAGCGTAGAGTCTTCTAATTCACCCCTCCACTTT. It specifies CASSVESSNSPLHF.

The DNA for the CDR3 is TGTGCCAGCAGCTCGACACCAAAGGGACAGCCGACCTACGAGCAGTACTTC. Its translation is CASSSTPKGQPTYEQYF. The chain employs TRBV7-9 and TRBJ2-7; TRBD1 matches at 7 bases. The V segment lost 4 bases and the J segment 2 bases; nucleotides outside the gene matches: 14. This CDR3 is built from 17 residues. Germline CDR1 reads SEHNR; CDR2 reads FQNEAQ (reference sequence).

The table lists this clonotype with many counts. The rearrangement links TRBV10-2 to TRBJ2-7; 7 bases align to TRBD2. After removal of 6 bases from V and 2 bases from J, the junction contained 1 base not matched to a gene. The CDR3 spans 12 residues. The germline gives CDR1 WSHSY, CDR2 SAAADI. The CDR3 DNA is TGCGCCAGCAGGGGGGGGGCCTACGAGCAGTACTTC. It is translated as CASRGGAYEQYF.

The J gene is TRBJ2-7, the V gene TRBV6-2 or TRBV6-3; a possible D gene is TRBD1 (6 bases). The CDR3 has 12 amino acids. V was clipped by 6 bases and J by 6 bases, with 12 bases between them. Germline V lookup: CDR1 MNHEY, CDR2 SVGEGT. Here the CDR3 DNA reads TGTGCCAGCAGCAGGACAGCTCCCGAGCAGTACTTC. This gives the protein CASSRTAPEQYF.

The J gene is TRBJ1-6, the V gene TRBV30; weak D call: TRBD1 (6 bases). V shed 4 bases and J shed 4 bases, with 14 bases lying between them. This CDR3 is built from 15 residues. Per the germline V gene, CDR1 is GTSNPN and CDR2 is SVGIG (reference sequence). DNA for the CDR3: TGTGCCTGGACTCTGGACAGCAGTTATAATTCACCCCTCCACTTT. Residues: CAWTLDSSYNSPLHF.

The rearrangement links TRBV7-2 to TRBJ2-2, with TRBD2 matching over 9 bases. V lost 5 bases to trimming and J lost 6 bases; unmatched junction nucleotides: 7. This CDR3 spans 15 amino acids. Germline assignment: CDR1 SGHTA and CDR2 FQGNSA. Here the CDR3 DNA reads TGTGCCAGCAGCCCACAAGCGGGGGGATCCGGGGAGCTGTTTTTT. It codes for CASSPQAGGSGELFF.

This clonotype was seen more than once but under ten times. The chain recombines TRBV5-1 with TRBJ1-6; 7 positions agree with TRBD1. V dropped 1 base and J dropped 8; count of bases not matched to a gene: 9. Per germline, CDR1 SGHRS and CDR2 YFSETQ. This CDR3 has 16 residues. This chain's CDR3 is CASSLRHAGGYSPLHF. The CDR3 bases are TGCGCCAGCAGCTTGCGTCATGCAGGGGGATATTCACCCCTCCACTTT.

The gene calls are TRBV7-8 and TRBJ1-1; 7 bases line up with TRBD1. Trimming took 2 bases from V and 0 from J; bases not matched to a gene: 9. CDR1 SGHVS and CDR2 FQNEAQ come from the germline V gene. The CDR3 contains 17 residues. The CDR3 region has the DNA TGTGCCAGCAGCTTACTGCCGGGACAGAGAATGAACACTGAAGCTTTCTTT. It specifies CASSLLPGQRMNTEAFF. The full variable domain, its missing parts supplied by reference TRBV7-8 and TRBJ1-1, is GAGVSQSPRYKVAKRGQDVALRCDPISGHVSLFWYQQALGQGPEFLTYFQNEAQLDKSGLPSDRFFAERPEGSVSTLKIQRTQQEDSAVYLCASSLLPGQRMNTEAFFGQGTRLTVV.

The chain joins TRBV5-1 to TRBJ2-1; possible D gene TRBD2, 6 bases. The germline V gene has CDR1 SGHRS and CDR2 YFSETQ. The CDR3 is made up of 16 amino acids. Deletions cut 3 bases from V and 5 bases from J, with 18 bases between. The CDR3 bases are TGCGCCAGCAGCTCTCCTCCGGGGGAGGATAACAATGAGCAGTTCTTC. It yields the protein CASSSPPGEDNNEQFF.

The chain combines TRBV9 with TRBJ2-5; TRBD2 aligns across 11 bases. Germline CDR1 is SGDLS and CDR2 is YYNGEE. J was trimmed by 0 bases and V by 3 bases; bases with no gene match: 7. This CDR3 contains 17 residues. The CDR3 nucleotides are TGTGCCAGCAGCGCGACCCAGGGACTAGCGGACCAAGAGACCCAGTACTTC. This translates into CASSATQGLADQETQYF.

This clonotype was recorded a few times. V and J are TRBV27 and TRBJ2-5, with D perhaps TRBD1 or TRBD2 (5 bases each). The germline V gene has CDR1 MNHEY and CDR2 SMNVEV (reference sequence). Trimming removed 6 bases at V and 11 bases at J, with 16 bases between. The CDR3 covers 12 residues. CDR3 sequence: CASSGAGPYQYF. CDR3 coding DNA: TGTGCCAGCAGCGGGGCAGGTCCTTATCAGTACTTC.

The V and J genes are TRBV6-1 and TRBJ2-7; D is unresolved. Germline V CDR1 and CDR2: MNHNS, SASEGT. Trimming took off 6 bases at V and 4 bases at J, with 7 bases between the two ends. The CDR3 is 11 residues long. The CDR3 region has the DNA TGTGCCAGCAGGGAGTGGTACGAGCAGTACGTC. Translation gives CASREWYEQYV.

This clonotype was observed a few times. V is TRBV4-2 and J is TRBJ2-1, with D possibly being TRBD1 (6 bases). This CDR3 is 15 amino acids long. Germline V gives CDR1 LGHNA, CDR2 YNFKEQ. Trimming left V 0 bases short and J 2 bases short, with 8 bases between. CDR3 DNA sequence: TGTGCCAGCAGCCAAGAGAGACAGGCCTACAATGAGCAGTTCTTC. Translating gives CASSQERQAYNEQFF.

The rearrangement links TRBV6-1 to TRBJ2-2; D possibly corresponds to TRBD2 (7 bases). The germline CDR1 and CDR2 sequences are MNHNS and SASEGT. This CDR3 has 15 amino acids. V was pared by 6 bases and J by 6 bases, with 17 bases between. The CDR3 region has the DNA TGTGCCAGCAGCAGGGGAGGGGGGGCCGCCGGGGAGCTGTTTTTT. Translation: CASSRGGGAAGELFF.

There are a few counts of this clonotype. J is TRBJ2-3 and V is TRBV20-1, with D perhaps TRBD1 (5 bases). CDR3 length: 14 residues. Trimming stripped 0 bases from V and 5 bases from J, with 12 bases between. CDR1 and CDR2 (germline): DFQATT, SNEGSKA (reference sequence). The CDR3 region has the DNA TGCAGTGCTAGAGATGGGGCCTCTAAAGATACGCAGTATTTT. This translates into CSARDGASKDTQYF.

This chain links TRBV6-1 with TRBJ2-5, with D tentatively TRBD2 (7 bases). V lost 5 bases and J lost 5, with 18 bases in between. The CDR3 length is 15 residues. Germline V gives CDR1 MNHNS, CDR2 SASEGT. The CDR3 DNA reads TGTGCCAGCAGTCGTACGGGGGGCGTCGTGGAGACCCAGTACTTC. It yields the protein CASSRTGGVVETQYF.

This clonotype has at least ten counts. This chain joins TRBV20-1 and TRBJ1-5; 7 bases line up with TRBD1. V lost 4 bases, J lost 3 bases, and 3 bases stayed unmatched. This CDR3 contains 13 residues. Germline CDR1 is DFQATT and CDR2 is SNEGSKA (reference sequence). The CDR3 is CSATGGNNQPQHF. The CDR3 DNA is TGCAGTGCTACAGGGGGTAACAATCAGCCCCAGCATTTT.

In this sample, this clonotype turned up a few times. The chain carries TRBV2 and TRBJ1-5; no clear D gene. Germline V gives CDR1 SNHLY, CDR2 FYNNEI. There are 14 residues in the CDR3. V lost 3 bases to trimming and J lost 2 bases, with 8 bases between them. As DNA, the CDR3 is TGTGCCAGCAGTGATAAAGAAGGCAATCAGCCCCAGCATTTT. Protein sequence: CASSDKEGNQPQHF.

This clonotype was picked up a small number of times. The rearrangement uses TRBV12-3 or TRBV12-4 and TRBJ2-1; unclear D gene. The V gene lost 1 base and the J gene lost 8 bases, with 9 bases spanning the gap. There are 13 residues in the CDR3. CDR3: CASSLEKFDEQFF. The CDR3 region has the DNA TGTGCCAGCAGTTTAGAAAAGTTTGATGAGCAGTTCTTC.

The rearrangement joins TRBV6-2 or TRBV6-3 to TRBJ1-5; D gene ambiguous. The CDR3 length is 15 residues. The V end was cut by 0 bases, the J end by 3 bases, with 9 bases between. CDR1 MNHEY and CDR2 SVGEGT come from the germline V gene. The CDR3 coding sequence is TGTGCCAGCAGTTACTCGGGGAATACCAATCAGCCCCAGCATTTT. Residues: CASSYSGNTNQPQHF.

This clonotype turned up a few times. The CDR3 nucleotides read TGCGCCAGCAGCTTGGTGCTCGAGCATACGCAGTATTTT. Amino acids: CASSLVLEHTQYF. This rearrangement joins TRBV5-1 to TRBJ2-3; D remains unclear. The germline V gene encodes CDR1 SGHRS and CDR2 YFSETQ. The CDR3 contains 13 residues. V was cut by 0 bases and J by 7 bases, with 9 bases left in between.